This T cell receptor (beta chain) is drawn from a study of long-term antiretroviral therapy in people with HIV. Points on this clone: Antigen unknown.

The study used samples holding about 1-10 million cryopreserved PBMC before DNA extraction. Runs used v3.0 of the immunoSEQ assay and were done at survey level. Target depth was roughly 40,000-55,000 T-cell genomes per sample. Assay used: immunoSEQ multiplex PCR; TCRdb lists only in-frame clones, some missing. The table shows some 26,000 clones, with under 80% occurring only once. Germline lookup yields CDR1 MDHEN and CDR2 SYDVKM. CDR3 size: 15 residues. Trimming took 4 bases from V and 4 from J, leaving 15 bases between them. Study results and caveats: Nothing was known about ART adherence, viral resistance or changes in therapy. Post-treatment diversity went higher with ART but stayed below transplant donor controls.

The TCR sequence derives from a woman in her 40s with HIV. The J gene is TRBJ2-3, the V gene TRBV28, with D perhaps TRBD1 (6 bases). This specimen consisted of unsorted PBMCs, obtained 1.1 years before starting antiretroviral therapy. This CDR3 reads CASSSPSGVSDTQYF. In DNA form, the CDR3 reads TGTGCCAGCAGTTCTCCCTCAGGGGTTTCAGATACGCAGTATTTT.